The rows below give T cell receptor beta chains drawn from one sample of a study of T-cell reconstitution after alpha-beta-depleted transplantation in children. MiXCR, run by TCRdb on the PCR reads, gives a single entry per CDR3 protein. The sample comprises roughly 100,000 distinct CDR3 sequences, around 7.8% of which are singletons, and roughly 15% rests with the top ten. Source: PBMCs, taken before TCRalphabeta/CD19-depleted stem cell transplant. The receptors come from a boy aged 2-15 years with acute lymphoblastic leukemia, due to receive a stem cell transplant. The CDR3 runs from the conserved cysteine through the conserved F or W. A D gene is named only where the DNA matches it firmly. Expanded clones get a size class; other rows say once, few or many, or leave the size out.

j_call,d_call,clone_size,v_call,cdr3_nt,cdr3_aa
TRBJ2-3,-,few,TRBV12-3/TRBV12-4,TGTGCCAGCAGACCTCTTTGGGCTAGCACAGATACGCAGTATTTT,CASRPLWASTDTQYF
TRBJ2-2,-,few,TRBV24-1,TGTGCCACCAGTGATTTAGACGGGGAGCTGTTTTTT,CATSDLDGELFF
TRBJ2-2,-,few,TRBV10-3,TGTTCCATCGCTAACCGGGAATCTATCGGGGAGCTGTTTTTT,CSIANRESIGELFF
TRBJ2-3,-,few,TRBV5-1,TGCGCCAGCAGCAAAACCTCAGGGGCTGGGGATCTCCATAGCACAGATACGCAGTATTTT,CASSKTSGAGDLHSTDTQYF
TRBJ1-6,-,-,TRBV15,TGTGCCACGCAGATCCCGGACCAGGCCTACTTT,CATQIPDQAYF
TRBJ2-2,TRBD1,many,TRBV7-8,TGTGCCAGCAGCCAACAGGACAGGGGGCATAACACCGGGGAGCTGTTTTTT,CASSQQDRGHNTGELFF
TRBJ2-2,-,many,TRBV5-4,TGTGCCAGCAGCCCCACAGGGTATAGCACCGGGGAGCTGTTTTTT,CASSPTGYSTGELFF
TRBJ1-3,-,-,TRBV28,TGTGCCAGCAGTTTAGAGCGACTGGAAGGAAACACCATATATTTT,CASSLERLEGNTIYF
TRBJ2-3,-,few,TRBV11-2,TGTGCCAGCAGCTCCCCACAGGGAGAGGGTTTAGATACGCAGTATTTT,CASSSPQGEGLDTQYF
TRBJ1-2,-,many,TRBV4-3,TGCGCCAGCAGCCAAGATCGGCGTACCCGCAACTATGGCTACACCTTC,CASSQDRRTRNYGYTF